The T cell receptor (beta chain) under discussion was sequenced for a study of beta chain features in type 1 diabetes. Notes on the study in general: Sequencing of cDNA might inflate the share of cells that strongly express TCR. Across patients, naive, central memory and Treg TCRB repertoires exhibited apparently greater similarity than was observed across healthy donors.

The sample holds a few counts of this clone. What it binds is unknown. All sorted populations exceeded 95% purity. Deletions cut 2 bases from V and 4 bases from J, with 14 bases between. Germline CDR1 is GTSNPN and CDR2 is SVGIG (reference sequence). CDR3 size: 15 residues. Expressed TCRB transcripts were sequenced because the isolated RNA had all been reverse transcribed beforehand. Produced via immunoSEQ multiplex PCR; TCRdb's table is partial and in-frame only. The sample contains about 40,000 clones, around 49% of which appear only once. The rearrangement uses TRBV30 and TRBJ2-2; D might be TRBD2 (5 bases). This clonotype was obtained from a woman aged 18 to 35 in good health. Sequenced sample: central memory CD4+ T cells from blood. CDR3 residues: CAWSIRSGSTGELFF. CDR3 DNA sequence: TGTGCCTGGAGTATCCGAAGCGGTAGCACCGGGGAGCTGTTTTTT.